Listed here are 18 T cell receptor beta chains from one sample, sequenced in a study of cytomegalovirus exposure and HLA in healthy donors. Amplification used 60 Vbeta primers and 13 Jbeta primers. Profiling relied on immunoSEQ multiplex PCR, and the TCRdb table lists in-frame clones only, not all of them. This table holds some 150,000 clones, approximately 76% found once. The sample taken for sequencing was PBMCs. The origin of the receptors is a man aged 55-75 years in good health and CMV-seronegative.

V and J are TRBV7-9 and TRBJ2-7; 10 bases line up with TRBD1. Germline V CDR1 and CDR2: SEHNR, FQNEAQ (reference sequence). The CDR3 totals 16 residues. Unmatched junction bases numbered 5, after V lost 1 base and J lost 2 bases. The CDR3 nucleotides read TGTGCCAGCAGCTTAGATCTGGGACAGGGGACCTACGAGCAGTACTTC. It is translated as CASSLDLGQGTYEQYF. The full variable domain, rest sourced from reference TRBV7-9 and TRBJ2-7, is DTGVSQNPRHKITKRGQNVTFRCDPISEHNRLYWYRQTLGQGPEFLTYFQNEAQLEKSRLLSDRFSAERPKGSFSTLEIQRTEQGDSAMYLCASSLDLGQGTYEQYFGPGTRLTVT.

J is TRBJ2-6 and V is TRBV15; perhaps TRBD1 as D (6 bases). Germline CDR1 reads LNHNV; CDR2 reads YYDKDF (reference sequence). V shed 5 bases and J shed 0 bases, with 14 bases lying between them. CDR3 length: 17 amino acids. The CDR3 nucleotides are TGTGCCACCAGCGAACCGGGACAATTCTCTGGGGCCAACGTCCTGACTTTC. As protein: CATSEPGQFSGANVLTF.

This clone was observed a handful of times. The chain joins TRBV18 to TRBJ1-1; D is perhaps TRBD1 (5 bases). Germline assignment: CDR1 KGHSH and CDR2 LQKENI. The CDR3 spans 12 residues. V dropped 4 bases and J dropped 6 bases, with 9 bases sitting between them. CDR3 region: CASSQGWAEAFF. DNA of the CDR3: TGTGCCAGCTCACAGGGGTGGGCTGAAGCTTTCTTT.

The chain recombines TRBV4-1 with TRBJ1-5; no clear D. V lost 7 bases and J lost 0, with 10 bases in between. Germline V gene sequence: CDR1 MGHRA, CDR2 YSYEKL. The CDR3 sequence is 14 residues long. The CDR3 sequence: CASTLDISNQPQHF. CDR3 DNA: TGCGCCAGCACACTAGACATTAGCAATCAGCCCCAGCATTTT.

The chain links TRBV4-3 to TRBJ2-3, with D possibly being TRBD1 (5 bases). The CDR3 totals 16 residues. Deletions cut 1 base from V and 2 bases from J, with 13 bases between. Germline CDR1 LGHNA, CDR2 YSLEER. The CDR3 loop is CASSQGGARSTDTQYF. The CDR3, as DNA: TGCGCCAGCAGCCAAGGTGGGGCGCGGTCCACAGATACGCAGTATTTT.

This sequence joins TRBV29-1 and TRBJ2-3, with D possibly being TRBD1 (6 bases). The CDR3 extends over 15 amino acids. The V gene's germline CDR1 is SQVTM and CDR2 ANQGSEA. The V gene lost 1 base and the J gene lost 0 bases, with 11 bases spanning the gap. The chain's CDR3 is CSVEGGQGSTDTQYF. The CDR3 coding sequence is TGCAGCGTTGAAGGGGGGCAGGGGAGCACAGATACGCAGTATTTT.

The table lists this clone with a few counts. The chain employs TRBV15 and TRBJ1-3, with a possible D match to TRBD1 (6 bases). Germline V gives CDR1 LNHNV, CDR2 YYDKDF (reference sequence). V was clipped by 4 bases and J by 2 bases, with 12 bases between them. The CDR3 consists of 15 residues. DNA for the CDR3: TGTGCCACCAGCACGGGACACCTTACTGGAAACACCATATATTTT. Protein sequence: CATSTGHLTGNTIYF. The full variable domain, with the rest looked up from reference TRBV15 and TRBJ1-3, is DAMVIQNPRYQVTQFGKPVTLSCSQTLNHNVMYWYQQKSSQAPKLLFHYYDKDFNNEADTPDNFQSRRPNTSFCFLDIRSPGLGDTAMYLCATSTGHLTGNTIYFGEGSWLTVV.

The DNA of the CDR3 is TGTGCCAGCAGCGGGCCCATACCGGGAGAGACCCAGTACTTC. It specifies CASSGPIPGETQYF. The V gene is TRBV9, the J gene TRBJ2-5, with no clear D. The germline gives CDR1 SGDLS, CDR2 YYNGEE. This CDR3 has 14 residues. V was cut by 3 bases and J by 4 bases, with 13 bases left in between.

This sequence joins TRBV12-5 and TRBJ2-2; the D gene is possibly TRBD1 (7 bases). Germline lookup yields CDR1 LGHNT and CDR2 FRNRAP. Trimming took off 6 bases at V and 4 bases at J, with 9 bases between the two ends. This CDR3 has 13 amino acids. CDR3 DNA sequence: TGTGCTAGTGGCAGGGGGGCCACCGGGGAGCTGTTTTTT. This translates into CASGRGATGELFF.

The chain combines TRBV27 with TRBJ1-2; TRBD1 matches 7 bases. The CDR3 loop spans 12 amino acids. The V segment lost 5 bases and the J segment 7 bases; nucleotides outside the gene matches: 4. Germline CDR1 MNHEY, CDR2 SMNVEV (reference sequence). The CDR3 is CASSTQGGGYTF. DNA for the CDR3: TGTGCCAGCAGTACGCAGGGGGGTGGCTACACCTTC.

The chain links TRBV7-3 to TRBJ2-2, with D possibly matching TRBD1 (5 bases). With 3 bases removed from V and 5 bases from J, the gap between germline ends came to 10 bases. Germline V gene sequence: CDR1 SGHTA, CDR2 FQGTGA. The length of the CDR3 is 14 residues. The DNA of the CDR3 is TGTGCCAGCAGCTTGCAGGGTTGGACCGGGGAGCTGTTTTTT. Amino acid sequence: CASSLQGWTGELFF.

The CDR3 nucleotides are TGTGCCAGCAGCTTAGCCCAGGGACAGAAGTATGGCTACACCTTC. It is translated as CASSLAQGQKYGYTF. This chain links TRBV7-2 with TRBJ1-2; 7 bases are a match to TRBD1. The CDR3 is 15 amino acids. V lost 0 bases and J lost 5; bases outside the gene matches: 6. Looked up from germline, CDR1 is SGHTA and CDR2 is FQGNSA.

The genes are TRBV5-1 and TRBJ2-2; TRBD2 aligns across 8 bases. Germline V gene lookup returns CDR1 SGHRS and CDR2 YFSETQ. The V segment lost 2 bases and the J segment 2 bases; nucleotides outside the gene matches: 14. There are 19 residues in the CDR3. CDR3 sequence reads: CASSFGLAGGGGNTGELFF. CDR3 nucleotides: TGCGCCAGCAGCTTCGGGCTAGCGGGCGGAGGAGGTAACACCGGGGAGCTGTTTTTT.

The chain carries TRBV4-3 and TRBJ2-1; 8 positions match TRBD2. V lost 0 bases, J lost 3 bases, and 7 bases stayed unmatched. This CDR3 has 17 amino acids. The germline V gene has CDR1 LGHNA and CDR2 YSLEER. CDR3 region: CASSQDPGLVNYNEQFF. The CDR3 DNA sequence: TGCGCCAGCAGCCAAGACCCGGGACTAGTAAACTACAATGAGCAGTTCTTC.

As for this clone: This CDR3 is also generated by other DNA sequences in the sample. The CDR3, as DNA: TGCGCCAGCAGCTTGGTGCCGGGGAACACCGGGGAGCTGTTTTTT. Protein sequence: CASSLVPGNTGELFF. The chain couples TRBV5-1 to TRBJ2-2; no clear D. V lost 0 bases, J lost 1 base, and 7 bases lay in between. Germline V gene sequence: CDR1 SGHRS, CDR2 YFSETQ. The CDR3 totals 15 residues.

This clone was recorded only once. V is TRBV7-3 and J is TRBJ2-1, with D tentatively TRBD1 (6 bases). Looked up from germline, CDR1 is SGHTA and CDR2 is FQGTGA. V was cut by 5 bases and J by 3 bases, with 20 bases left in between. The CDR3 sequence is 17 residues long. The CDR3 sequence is CASSPLGGEGGYNEQFF. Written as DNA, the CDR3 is TGTGCCAGCAGCCCCCTTGGGGGAGAAGGGGGCTACAATGAGCAGTTCTTC.

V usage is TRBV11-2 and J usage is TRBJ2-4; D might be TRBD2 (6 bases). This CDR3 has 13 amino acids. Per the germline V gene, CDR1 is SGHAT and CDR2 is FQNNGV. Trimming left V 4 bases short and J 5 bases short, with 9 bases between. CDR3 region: CASSSWRENIQYF. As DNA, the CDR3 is TGTGCCAGCAGCTCCTGGAGGGAAAACATTCAGTACTTC.

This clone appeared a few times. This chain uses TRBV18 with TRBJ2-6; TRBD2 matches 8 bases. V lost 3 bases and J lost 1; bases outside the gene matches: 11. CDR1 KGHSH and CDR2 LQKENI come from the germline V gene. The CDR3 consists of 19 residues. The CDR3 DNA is TGTGCCAGCTCACCTTTTGGTCCAGGGACTAGTTCTGGGGCCAACGTCCTGACTTTC. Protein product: CASSPFGPGTSSGANVLTF.